Listed here are 23 T cell receptor beta chains from one sample, sequenced in a study of blood T cell repertoires in COVID-19. This table comes from immunoSEQ multiplex PCR, and its TCRdb copy is limited to in-frame clones, with some not included. This sample carries about 360,000 clones, 85% to 90% of them seen once, and the ten largest clones take under 3%. The sequenced sample consisted of peripheral blood. The source is a human donor in a cohort sampled during active COVID-19.

This clone came up once. This chain uses TRBV6-5 with TRBJ2-7; D is unresolved. V lost 5 bases to trimming and J lost 6 bases, with 8 bases between them. This CDR3 contains 11 residues. The germline gives CDR1 MNHEY, CDR2 SVGAGI. The chain's CDR3 is CASSLWAEQYF. The CDR3, as DNA: TGTGCCAGCAGTCTGTGGGCCGAGCAGTACTTC.

CDR3 in amino acids: CASRGFRGSYNEQFF. CDR3 nucleotide sequence: TGTGCCAGCAGGGGTTTTAGGGGCTCCTACAATGAGCAGTTCTTC. V and J are TRBV6-5 and TRBJ2-1, with D maybe TRBD1 (5 bases). CDR3 length equals 15 residues. Trimming removed 6 bases from V and 0 bases from J, with 12 bases in between. Germline CDR1 MNHEY, CDR2 SVGAGI.

This chain connects TRBV5-1 to TRBJ2-1; TRBD2 matches 7 bases. The CDR3 loop spans 14 amino acids. The trim removed 1 base at V and 5 bases at J, leaving 3 bases unmatched. The V gene's germline CDR1 is SGHRS and CDR2 YFSETQ. This CDR3 reads CASSLRGEHNEQFF. The DNA of the CDR3 is TGCGCCAGCAGCTTGCGGGGGGAGCACAATGAGCAGTTCTTC.

DNA of the CDR3: TGTGCCAGTAGTTCCGGGACAGGAACTAGCACAGATACGCAGTATTTT. Translating gives CASSSGTGTSTDTQYF. The chain is built from TRBV19 and TRBJ2-3; 8 bases are shared with TRBD1. Trimming cost V 5 bases and J 0 bases; bases outside gene matches: 7. Per the germline V gene, CDR1 is LNHDA and CDR2 is SQIVND (reference sequence). This CDR3 has 16 residues. The variable domain in full, with the rest retrieved from reference TRBV19 and TRBJ2-3, is DGGITQSPKYLFRKEGQNVTLSCEQNLNHDAMYWYRQDPGQGLRLIYYSQIVNDFQKGDIAEGYSVSREKKESFPLTVTSAQKNPTAFYLCASSSGTGTSTDTQYFGPGTRLTVL.

The chain recombines TRBV28 with TRBJ2-4; possible D gene TRBD1, 6 bases. Trimming stripped 3 bases from V and 0 bases from J, with 12 bases between. Germline V lookup: CDR1 MDHEN, CDR2 SYDVKM. The CDR3 is made up of 16 amino acids. The CDR3 protein is CASSFGDILAKNIQYF. The CDR3, as DNA: TGTGCCAGCAGTTTTGGGGACATCCTAGCCAAAAACATTCAGTACTTC.

The chain uses TRBV18 and TRBJ1-3; a possible D gene is TRBD1 (6 bases). Germline CDR1 is KGHSH and CDR2 is LQKENI. There are 17 residues in the CDR3. V dropped 2 bases and J dropped 0 bases, with 14 bases sitting between them. CDR3 region: CASSPGTLKFSGNTIYF. The CDR3 bases are TGTGCCAGCTCACCAGGGACATTGAAGTTCTCTGGAAACACCATATATTTT. The variable domain in full, with the rest retrieved from reference TRBV18 and TRBJ1-3, is NAGVMQNPRHLVRRRGQEARLRCSPMKGHSHVYWYRQLPEEGLKFMVYLQKENIIDESGMPKERFSAEFPKEGPSILRIQQVVRGDSAAYFCASSPGTLKFSGNTIYFGEGSWLTVV.

The chain joins TRBV9 to TRBJ2-3; 10 bases fit TRBD2. The ends lost 3 bases at V and 0 bases at J; junction bases unmatched: 10. The CDR3 runs 18 residues. Germline lookup yields CDR1 SGDLS and CDR2 YYNGEE. DNA of the CDR3: TGTGCCAGCAGCGCCCCTAGCGGGAGTCTCGGGAGCACAGATACGCAGTATTTT. Translation gives CASSAPSGSLGSTDTQYF. Using reference TRBV9 and TRBJ2-3 for the parts outside the CDR3, the full variable domain is DSGVTQTPKHLITATGQRVTLRCSPRSGDLSVYWYQQSLDQGLQFLIQYYNGEERAKGNILERFSAQQFPDLHSELNLSSLELGDSALYFCASSAPSGSLGSTDTQYFGPGTRLTVL.

V and J are TRBV18 and TRBJ2-3; 8 bases map to TRBD1. V lost 6 bases, J lost 4 bases, and 9 bases stayed unmatched. The V gene's germline CDR1 is KGHSH and CDR2 LQKENI. The CDR3 extends over 15 amino acids. The DNA for the CDR3 is TGTGCCAGCTCCGCGGACAGGGCTGGCGCAGATACGCAGTATTTT. Protein: CASSADRAGADTQYF.

The V gene is TRBV29-1, the J gene TRBJ1-1, with D perhaps TRBD1 (6 bases). The CDR3 sequence is 14 residues long. Germline CDR1 reads SQVTM; CDR2 reads ANQGSEA. V lost 6 bases and J lost 0, with 14 bases in between. CDR3 amino acids: CSVHTGNMNTEAFF. The CDR3, as DNA: TGCAGCGTCCATACAGGGAACATGAACACTGAAGCTTTCTTT.

The rearrangement uses TRBV6-1 and TRBJ1-2, with 10 bases lining up with TRBD1. The V gene end was trimmed by 3 bases and the J gene end by 8 bases; junction bases not matched to a gene: 6. The CDR3 sequence is 14 residues long. Looked up from germline, CDR1 is MNHNS and CDR2 is SASEGT. In DNA, the CDR3 is TGTGCCAGCAGTGAGGGACAGGGGACACGCGGCTACACCTTC. Encoded protein: CASSEGQGTRGYTF.

V is TRBV19 and J is TRBJ2-3; 10 bases are a match to TRBD1. This CDR3 region has 15 residues. Per the germline V gene, CDR1 is LNHDA and CDR2 is SQIVND (reference sequence). V gave up 5 bases and J gave up 7 bases; unmatched junction bases: 9. The CDR3 is CASSELAGQGNTQYF. The CDR3 DNA reads TGTGCCAGTAGTGAATTAGCGGGACAGGGGAATACGCAGTATTTT.

The rearrangement uses TRBV30 and TRBJ1-6; D gene uncertain. V shed 6 bases and J shed 0 bases, with 9 bases lying between them. The CDR3 is 14 amino acids. Germline V lookup: CDR1 GTSNPN, CDR2 SVGIG (reference sequence). The CDR3 protein is CACTMSSYNSPLHF. In DNA, the CDR3 is TGTGCCTGCACCATGAGCTCCTATAATTCACCCCTCCACTTT.

The chain links TRBV2 to TRBJ1-1; 11 nucleotides match TRBD1. Germline V gene sequence: CDR1 SNHLY, CDR2 FYNNEI. This CDR3 region has 15 residues. Trimming cost V 5 bases and J 3 bases; bases outside gene matches: 5. Here the CDR3 reads CASSPRTGGYTEAFF. CDR3 in DNA: TGTGCCAGCAGTCCCCGGACAGGGGGCTACACTGAAGCTTTCTTT.

The CDR3 spells CASSGGVDETQYF. CDR3 DNA: TGTGCCAGCTCGGGGGGAGTCGACGAGACCCAGTACTTC. The chain joins TRBV11-2 to TRBJ2-5, with 7 bases that match TRBD2. The junction had 8 bases not matched to a gene; V was cut back by 8 bases and J by 5 bases. Per the germline V gene, CDR1 is SGHAT and CDR2 is FQNNGV. The CDR3 covers 13 residues.

This clone was picked up a small number of times. The rearrangement uses TRBV7-9 and TRBJ2-6; 9 bases are shared with TRBD2. This CDR3 is 19 amino acids long. The V gene's germline CDR1 is SEHNR and CDR2 FQNEAQ (reference sequence). J gave up 0 bases and V 5 bases, and 11 bases lay outside the gene matches. This CDR3 is CASSQSRAGGNSGANVLTF. The CDR3 DNA reads TGTGCCAGCAGCCAGTCCAGAGCGGGAGGCAACTCTGGGGCCAACGTCCTGACTTTC.

This clone was observed a single time. This chain links TRBV29-1 with TRBJ2-1; 12 bases are shared with TRBD2. Germline CDR1 is SQVTM and CDR2 is ANQGSEA. This CDR3 is built from 15 residues. V lost 4 bases to trimming and J lost 2 bases; unmatched junction nucleotides: 3. For the CDR3, the DNA is TGCAGCGTTGCCGGACTAGCGGGGACCTACAATGAGCAGTTCTTC. It codes for CSVAGLAGTYNEQFF.

The V and J genes are TRBV7-3 and TRBJ2-1, with 10 bases lining up with TRBD2. Germline CDR1 and CDR2: SGHTA and FQGTGA. CDR3 length equals 16 residues. The V and J ends lost 5 bases and 2 bases, in that order; junction bases with no gene match: 6. This CDR3 reads CASSPLSGGAYNEQFF. The CDR3 region has the DNA TGTGCCAGCAGCCCCCTGAGCGGGGGGGCCTACAATGAGCAGTTCTTC.

This clone was observed a single time. This chain connects TRBV4-1 to TRBJ2-1; TRBD2 matches at 10 bases. V was pared by 3 bases and J by 10 bases, with 15 bases of the junction left unmatched. The CDR3 loop spans 17 amino acids. From germline, CDR1 is MGHRA and CDR2 YSYEKL. The CDR3 loop reads CASSQEPGLALPGEQFF. The CDR3, as DNA: TGCGCCAGCAGCCAGGAACCGGGACTAGCGTTACCGGGAGAGCAGTTCTTC.

In the case of this clone: A read error may produce the germline difference seen at one junction end. The CDR3 loop is CASSKDSGGAVETQYF. CDR3 nucleotides: TGTGCCAGCAGCAAAGATAGCGGGGGGGCGGTTGAGACCCAGTACTTC. The rearrangement links TRBV3-1 (or the pseudogene TRBV3-2) to TRBJ2-5; 11 nucleotides agree with TRBD2. The CDR3 spans 16 residues. CDR1 is LGHDT, CDR2 YNNKEL, per germline (reference sequence).

The chain is built from TRBV9 and TRBJ2-3, with 12 bases aligning to TRBD2. Trimming at V came to 3 bases and at J to 5 bases, leaving 10 bases not matched to a gene. This CDR3 contains 17 residues. Germline V gene lookup returns CDR1 SGDLS and CDR2 YYNGEE. CDR3 in amino acids: CASSAFSSGGAGDTQYF. The CDR3, as DNA: TGTGCCAGCAGCGCCTTCTCTAGCGGGGGGGCCGGAGATACGCAGTATTTT.

This chain connects TRBV7-3 to TRBJ1-1, with unresolved D. V lost 5 bases to trimming and J lost 1 base, with 8 bases between them. In germline, CDR1 is SGHTA, CDR2 FQGTGA. The CDR3 runs to 13 residues. The chain's CDR3 is CASSIDTNTEAFF. The CDR3 DNA sequence: TGTGCCAGCAGCATCGACACGAACACTGAAGCTTTCTTT.

This chain joins TRBV2 and TRBJ1-6; 8 nucleotides align to TRBD1. The CDR3 consists of 17 residues. Trimming removed 3 bases from V and 7 bases from J; junction bases left unmatched: 11. CDR1 SNHLY and CDR2 FYNNEI come from the germline V gene. The CDR3 spells CASSESSGGSVNSPLHF. In nucleotides, the CDR3 is TGTGCCAGCAGTGAGAGTTCAGGGGGCAGTGTGAATTCACCCCTCCACTTT.

On this clone itself: The junction shows a germline mismatch at one end, possibly a read error. J is TRBJ1-2 and V is TRBV23-1; the D gene is possibly TRBD1 (6 bases). TRBV23-1 is known as an ORF, though its function is uncertain. The CDR3 extends over 8 amino acids. This CDR3 is CARSQDSF. The CDR3 DNA reads TGCGCCAGGAGCCAGGACAGCTTC.